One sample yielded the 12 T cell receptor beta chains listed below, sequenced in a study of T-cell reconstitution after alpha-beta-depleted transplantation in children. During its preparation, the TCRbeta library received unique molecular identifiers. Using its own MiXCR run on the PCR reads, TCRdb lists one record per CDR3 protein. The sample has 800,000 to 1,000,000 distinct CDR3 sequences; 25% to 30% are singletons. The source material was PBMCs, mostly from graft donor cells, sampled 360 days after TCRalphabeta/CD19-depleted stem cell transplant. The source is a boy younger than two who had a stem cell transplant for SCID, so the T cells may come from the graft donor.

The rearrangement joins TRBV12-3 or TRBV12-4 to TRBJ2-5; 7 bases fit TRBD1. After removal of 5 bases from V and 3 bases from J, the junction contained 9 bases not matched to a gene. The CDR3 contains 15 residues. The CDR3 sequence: CASSPFRGGEETQYF. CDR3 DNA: TGTGCCAGCAGTCCCTTTAGAGGGGGCGAAGAGACCCAGTACTTC.

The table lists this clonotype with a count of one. The CDR3 DNA reads as TGCGCCAGCAGCTTGGATGGGACAGGAGGACGTCAGCCCCAGCATTTT. Translated, it gives CASSLDGTGGRQPQHF. This chain links TRBV5-1 with TRBJ1-5; 8 positions match TRBD1. Unmatched junction bases numbered 8, after V lost 0 bases and J lost 6 bases. CDR1 is SGHRS, CDR2 YFSETQ, per germline. The CDR3 is 16 residues long. Combining the CDR3 with reference TRBV5-1 and TRBJ1-5 gives the whole variable domain KAGVTQTPRYLIKTRGQQVTLSCSPISGHRSVSWYQQTPGQGLQFLFEYFSETQRNKGNFPGRFSGRQFSNSRSEMNVSTLELGDSALYLCASSLDGTGGRQPQHFGDGTRLSIL.

Here the CDR3 reads CASSLAGPVNEQFF. The CDR3, as DNA: TGCGCCAGCAGCTTGGCTGGTCCAGTGAATGAGCAGTTCTTC. The chain recombines TRBV5-1 with TRBJ2-1, with D unresolved. The CDR3 sequence is 14 residues long. V was clipped by 0 bases and J by 7 bases, with 11 bases between them. Germline lookup yields CDR1 SGHRS and CDR2 YFSETQ.

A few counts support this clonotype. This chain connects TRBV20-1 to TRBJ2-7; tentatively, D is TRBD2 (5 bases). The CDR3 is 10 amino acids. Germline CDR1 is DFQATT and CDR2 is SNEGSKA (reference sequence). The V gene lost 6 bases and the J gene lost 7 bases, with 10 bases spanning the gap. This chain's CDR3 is CSAARGEQYF. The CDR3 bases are TGCAGTGCCGCCAGAGGGGAGCAGTACTTC.

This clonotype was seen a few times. CDR3 DNA sequence: TGCAGCGTTGAGAAGTGGGGGTCCGGGGAGCTGTTTTTT. As protein: CSVEKWGSGELFF. The chain uses TRBV29-1 and TRBJ2-2; D is possibly TRBD1 or TRBD2 (5 bases each). The CDR3 consists of 13 residues. Germline V gene lookup returns CDR1 SQVTM and CDR2 ANQGSEA. V was pared by 3 bases and J by 6 bases, with 11 bases between.

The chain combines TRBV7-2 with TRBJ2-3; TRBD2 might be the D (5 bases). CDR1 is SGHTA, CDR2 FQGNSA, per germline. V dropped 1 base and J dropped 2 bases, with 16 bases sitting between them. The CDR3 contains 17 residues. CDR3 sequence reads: CASSLVGLRGVTDTQYF. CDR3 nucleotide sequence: TGTGCCAGCAGCTTAGTTGGTTTACGGGGAGTCACAGATACGCAGTATTTT.

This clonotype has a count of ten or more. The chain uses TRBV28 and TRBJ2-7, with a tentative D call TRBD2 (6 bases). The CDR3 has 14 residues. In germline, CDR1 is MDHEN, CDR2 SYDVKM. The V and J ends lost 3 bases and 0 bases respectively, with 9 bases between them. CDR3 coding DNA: TGTGCCAGCAGTTTTTTCGGGGGCTCCTACGAGCAGTACTTC. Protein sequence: CASSFFGGSYEQYF.

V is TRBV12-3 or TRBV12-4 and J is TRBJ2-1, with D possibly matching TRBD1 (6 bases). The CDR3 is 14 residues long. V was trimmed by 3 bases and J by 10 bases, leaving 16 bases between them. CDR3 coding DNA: TGTGCCAGCAGTTTTGACAGGATAGACAGAGAGCAGTTCTTC. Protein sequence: CASSFDRIDREQFF.

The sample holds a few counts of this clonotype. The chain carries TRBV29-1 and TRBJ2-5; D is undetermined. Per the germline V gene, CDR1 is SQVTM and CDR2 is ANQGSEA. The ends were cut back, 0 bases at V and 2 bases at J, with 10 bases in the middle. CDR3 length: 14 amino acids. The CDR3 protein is CSVEEQVPQETQYF. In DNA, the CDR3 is TGCAGCGTTGAAGAGCAAGTTCCACAAGAGACCCAGTACTTC.

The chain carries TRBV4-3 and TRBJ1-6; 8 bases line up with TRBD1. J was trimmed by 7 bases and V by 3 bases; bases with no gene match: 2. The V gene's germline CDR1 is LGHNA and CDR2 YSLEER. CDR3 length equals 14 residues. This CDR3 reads CASSHGQGNSPLHF. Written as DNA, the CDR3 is TGCGCCAGCAGCCACGGACAGGGCAATTCACCCCTCCACTTT.

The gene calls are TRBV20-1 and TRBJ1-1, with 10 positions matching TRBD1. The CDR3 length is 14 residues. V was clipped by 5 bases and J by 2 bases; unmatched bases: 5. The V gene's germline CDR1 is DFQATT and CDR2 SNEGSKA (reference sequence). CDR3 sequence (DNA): TGCAGTGCTTCGACAGGGGGCTTAAACACTGAAGCTTTCTTT. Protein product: CSASTGGLNTEAFF.

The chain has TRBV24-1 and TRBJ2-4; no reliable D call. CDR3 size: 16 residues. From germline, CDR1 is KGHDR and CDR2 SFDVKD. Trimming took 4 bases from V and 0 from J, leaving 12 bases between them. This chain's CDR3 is CATSDRGVLAKNIQYF. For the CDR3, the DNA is TGTGCCACCAGTGACCGCGGCGTTCTAGCCAAAAACATTCAGTACTTC.